These 12 T cell receptor beta chains were all obtained from the same sample, sequenced in a study of precursors of human CD4 cytotoxic T cells. TCRdb used MiXCR to reprocess the reads, holding one entry per CDR3 protein. Of about 740 distinct CDR3 sequences in the sample, approximately 20% were seen once. Bulk UMI-based sequencing covered sorted CD4+ central memory, effector memory, IL-7R-high and IL-7R-negative TEMRA subsets. Sequencing used memory CD4+ T cells from blood (PBMCs). The receptors come from a human donor in good health.

The chain recombines TRBV11-2 with TRBJ1-1; D is uncertain. The germline V gene has CDR1 SGHAT and CDR2 FQNNGV. The CDR3 spans 14 residues. The germline V and J ends were trimmed by 1 base and 0 bases, with 6 bases remaining between them. The CDR3 protein is CASSLGILNTEAFF. The CDR3 nucleotides are TGTGCCAGCAGCTTAGGCATCTTGAACACTGAAGCTTTCTTT.

CDR3: CASSLWTSGGREQFF. The CDR3 DNA reads TGTGCCAGCAGCTTATGGACTAGCGGAGGTCGAGAGCAGTTCTTC. The chain employs TRBV13 and TRBJ2-1, with TRBD2 matching 10 bases. This CDR3 is 15 amino acids long. In germline, CDR1 is PRHDT, CDR2 FYEKMQ (reference sequence). Trimming removed 2 bases from V and 10 bases from J; junction bases left unmatched: 8.

The chain links TRBV7-8 to TRBJ2-1, with 7 bases matching TRBD1. CDR1 is SGHVS and CDR2 is FQNEAQ in the germline V gene. The V gene end was trimmed by 8 bases and the J gene end by 3 bases; junction bases not matched to a gene: 7. CDR3 length equals 14 residues. CDR3 DNA: TGTGCCAGCGTGCGACAGGGTAACTACAATGAGCAGTTCTTC. This encodes CASVRQGNYNEQFF.

V is TRBV6-5 and J is TRBJ1-5; possible D gene TRBD1, 5 bases. The V gene's germline CDR1 is MNHEY and CDR2 SVGAGI. The CDR3 contains 15 residues. Trimming removed 6 bases at V and 7 bases at J, with 19 bases between. CDR3 bases: TGTGCCAGCAGAACGACTCAGGGATCCAACCAGCCCCAGCATTTT. Its translation: CASRTTQGSNQPQHF.

This clonotype is termed large. Written as DNA, the CDR3 is TGCGCCAGCAGCCAAGGATCAGGAGTGATCAATGAAAAACTGTTTTTT. This translates into CASSQGSGVINEKLFF. The chain recombines TRBV4-1 with TRBJ1-4; D is ambiguous. Germline V gene data show CDR1 as MGHRA and CDR2 as YSYEKL. V lost 1 base and J lost 5, with 14 bases in between. CDR3 size: 16 residues.

This clonotype was detected a few times. V is TRBV30 and J is TRBJ1-5; 8 bases line up with TRBD1. In germline, CDR1 is GTSNPN, CDR2 SVGIG (reference sequence). CDR3 size: 16 residues. With V trimmed by 2 bases and J by 0 bases, 6 bases remained unmatched. CDR3 loop: CAWSLTGAFSNQPQHF. In DNA, the CDR3 is TGTGCCTGGAGTCTGACAGGGGCCTTTAGCAATCAGCCCCAGCATTTT.

The chain employs TRBV20-1 and TRBJ1-5, with D uncertain. CDR1 is DFQATT and CDR2 is SNEGSKA in the germline V gene (reference sequence). This CDR3 is 13 amino acids long. Trimming left V 7 bases short and J 2 bases short, with 12 bases between. DNA of the CDR3: TGCAGTGTTGGGCGCTCGGGCAATCAGCCCCAGCATTTT. It specifies CSVGRSGNQPQHF.

This clonotype appeared a few times. V gene TRBV12-3 or TRBV12-4 combines with J gene TRBJ1-2, with D possibly matching TRBD1 (5 bases). Trimming pared 2 bases from V and 2 bases from J, leaving 6 bases between. The CDR3 sequence is 13 residues long. CDR3 coding DNA: TGTGCCAGCAGTTTATCAGGGAACTATGGCTACACCTTC. The encoded protein is CASSLSGNYGYTF.

A note on this clonotype: It may be a read error: a sequence one base away is much more abundant. The chain is built from TRBV27 and TRBJ2-3; 7 nucleotides align to TRBD2. Per germline, CDR1 MNHEY and CDR2 SMNVEV (reference sequence). The CDR3 sequence is 16 residues long. The CDR3 sequence: CVSSLYTSVGTDTQYF. CDR3 in DNA: TGTGTCAGCAGTTTATACACTAGCGTTGGTACAGATACGCAGTATTTT.

In its sample, this clonotype is medium-sized (0.01 to 0.1%). V and J are TRBV25-1 and TRBJ2-2; possibly TRBD2 for D (6 bases). Germline values: CDR1 MGHDK, CDR2 SYGVNS. Trimming took 8 bases from V and 3 from J, leaving 10 bases between them. The CDR3 is 13 amino acids. The CDR3 region has the DNA TGTGCCAGCCTCCGGGACTACACCGGGGAGCTGTTTTTT. Translated: CASLRDYTGELFF.

In its sample, this clonotype is large. The genes are TRBV6-1 and TRBJ2-1, with TRBD2 as a possible D gene (5 bases). V gave up 7 bases and J gave up 6 bases, with 19 bases separating them. CDR1 and CDR2 (germline): MNHNS, SASEGT. The CDR3 sequence is 15 residues long. The chain's CDR3 is CASTRMAEVLNEQFF. The CDR3 bases are TGTGCCAGCACCAGAATGGCGGAGGTACTCAATGAGCAGTTCTTC.

Comments on this clonotype: Relative to the germline gene, one junction end is altered; a read error may explain this. The V gene is TRBV5-1, the J gene TRBJ2-2, with 9 bases lining up with TRBD1. The CDR3 is 15 residues long. Germline-derived CDR1 and CDR2 are SGHRS and YFSETQ. CDR3 sequence reads: CASSWGQGVTRELFF. In DNA form, the CDR3 reads TGCGCCAGCAGCTGGGGACAGGGAGTCACCAGGGAGCTGTTTTTT.